A selection of T cell receptor beta chains follows, all from one sample in a study of T cell responses to AZD1222 COVID-19 vaccine. TCRdb's table, derived via immunoSEQ multiplex PCR, lists solely in-frame clones and lacks some. The sample yields around 100,000 clones, 87% seen once. Source: peripheral blood, taken on day 0 of AZD1222 vaccination. Every receptor here comes from an adult in good health. Each CDR3 is given with its conserved first and last residue. D genes are given only for firm matches. Some rows have no size entry. The others give once, few or many, or a class for an expanded clone.

j_gene	d_gene	abundance	v_gene	CDR3aa	CDR3nt
TRBJ1-2	NA	NA	TRBV5-1	CASSVPSTNYGYTF	TGTGCCAGCAGCGTACCTTCAACTAACTATGGCTACACCTTC
TRBJ1-5	NA	NA	TRBV24-1	CATSDSGGWQPQHF	TGTGCCACCAGTGATTCGGGGGGTTGGCAGCCCCAGCATTTT
TRBJ2-7	NA	NA	TRBV5-5	CASSLGGDEQYF	TGTGCCAGCAGCTTGGGCGGGGACGAGCAGTACTTC
TRBJ2-7	NA	NA	TRBV20-1	CSARSVSEQYF	TGCAGTGCTAGATCCGTAAGCGAGCAGTACTTC
TRBJ1-1	TRBD1	NA	TRBV5-1	CASSWVAGTGTTEAFF	TGCGCCAGCAGCTGGGTGGCCGGGACAGGGACCACTGAAGCTTTCTTT
TRBJ1-1	NA	NA	TRBV7-6	CASSLSPAQSEAFF	TGTGCCAGCAGCCTTAGTCCGGCCCAGTCTGAAGCTTTCTTT
TRBJ1-4	NA	NA	TRBV7-6	CASSLGDGKLFF	TGTGCCAGCAGCTTAGGGGATGGAAAACTGTTTTTT
TRBJ2-7	TRBD1	NA	TRBV19	CASSIDNRGIEQYF	TGTGCCAGTAGTATAGATAACAGGGGAATCGAGCAGTACTTC
TRBJ1-3	NA	NA	TRBV7-2	CASSLNGNTIYF	TGTGCCAGCAGCTTAAACGGAAACACCATATATTTT
TRBJ2-2	NA	NA	TRBV6-6	CASRRTASNTGELFF	TGTGCCAGCAGGCGGACAGCTTCGAACACCGGGGAGCTGTTTTTT
TRBJ1-6	NA	once	TRBV19	CASSIDSKRSSPLHF	TGTGCCAGTAGTATTGACAGCAAGCGTAGTTCACCCCTCCACTTT
TRBJ1-4	NA	NA	TRBV11-1	CASSFGPGNEKLFF	TGTGCCAGCAGCTTCGGACCCGGGAATGAAAAACTGTTTTTT
TRBJ2-6	TRBD1	NA	TRBV4-2	CASSMAGQGVSGANVLTF	TGTGCCAGTTCAATGGCGGGACAGGGGGTCTCTGGGGCCAACGTCCTGACTTTC
TRBJ1-1	NA	NA	TRBV6-5	CASMQRGGTEAFF	TGTGCCAGCATGCAGAGGGGGGGCACTGAAGCTTTCTTT
TRBJ1-1	NA	NA	TRBV25-1	CASSEEAAKNTEAFF	TGTGCCAGCAGTGAAGAGGCAGCAAAGAACACTGAAGCTTTCTTT
TRBJ1-5	NA	NA	TRBV20-1	CSASIQYSNQPQHF	TGCAGTGCTAGTATACAGTATAGCAATCAGCCCCAGCATTTT
TRBJ1-3	NA	NA	TRBV28	CASSLGAGRGNTIYF	TGTGCCAGCAGTTTAGGTGCGGGACGAGGAAACACCATATATTTT
TRBJ2-3	NA	NA	TRBV7-2	CASSSPRTDTQYF	TGTGCCAGCAGCTCCCCGCGCACAGATACGCAGTATTTT
TRBJ2-1	NA	once	TRBV10-2	CASVGARYNEQFF	TGCGCCAGCGTAGGGGCACGCTACAATGAGCAGTTCTTC
TRBJ2-3	NA	NA	TRBV4-3	CASSQGSGYSNTQYF	TGCGCCAGCAGCCAAGGCAGCGGTTACTCGAATACGCAGTATTTT
TRBJ2-5	NA	once	TRBV19	CASSETRRETQYF	TGTGCCAGTAGTGAGACCCGGAGGGAGACCCAGTACTTC
TRBJ2-3	TRBD2	NA	TRBV9	CASSVQRDVQDTQYF	TGTGCCAGCAGCGTTCAGCGGGATGTTCAGGATACGCAGTATTTT
TRBJ2-1	TRBD2	once	TRBV12-5	CASGPWTSGRGDEQFF	TGTGCTAGTGGTCCATGGACTAGCGGGAGAGGTGATGAGCAGTTCTTC
TRBJ1-2	NA	NA	TRBV5-1	CASGRGGFESYGYTF	TGCGCCAGCGGCAGAGGCGGGTTCGAGAGCTATGGCTACACCTTC
TRBJ1-2	NA	NA	TRBV7-3	CASSPLGGSYGYTF	TGTGCCAGCAGCCCGCTCGGGGGGAGCTATGGCTACACCTTC
TRBJ2-7	NA	NA	TRBV12-3/TRBV12-4	CASSPSNAYEQYF	TGTGCCAGCAGCCCTAGTAACGCCTACGAGCAGTACTTC
TRBJ1-6	NA	NA	TRBV18	CASSPQGLGTPLHF	TGTGCCAGCTCACCACAGGGTTTGGGAACACCCCTCCACTTT
TRBJ2-5	TRBD1	NA	TRBV10-3	CAISPSDRGPSETQYF	TGTGCCATCAGTCCTTCGGACAGGGGACCCTCGGAGACCCAGTACTTC
TRBJ2-3	TRBD2	NA	TRBV5-4	CASSASGGADTQYF	TGTGCCAGCAGCGCTAGCGGGGGGGCAGATACGCAGTATTTT
TRBJ1-2	NA	NA	TRBV19	CASSLDLNYGYTF	TGTGCCAGTAGCCTCGATCTCAACTATGGCTACACCTTC
TRBJ2-3	TRBD2	NA	TRBV11-2	CASSSPQGGLAVDTQYF	TGTGCCAGCAGCTCACCTCAGGGTGGACTAGCAGTAGATACGCAGTATTTT
TRBJ1-3	NA	NA	TRBV15	CATSALKRRGNTIYF	TGTGCCACCAGTGCCCTTAAGAGGCGTGGAAACACCATATATTTT
TRBJ2-3	NA	NA	TRBV4-3	CASSHRGSTDTQYF	TGCGCCAGCAGCCATCGGGGAAGCACAGATACGCAGTATTTT